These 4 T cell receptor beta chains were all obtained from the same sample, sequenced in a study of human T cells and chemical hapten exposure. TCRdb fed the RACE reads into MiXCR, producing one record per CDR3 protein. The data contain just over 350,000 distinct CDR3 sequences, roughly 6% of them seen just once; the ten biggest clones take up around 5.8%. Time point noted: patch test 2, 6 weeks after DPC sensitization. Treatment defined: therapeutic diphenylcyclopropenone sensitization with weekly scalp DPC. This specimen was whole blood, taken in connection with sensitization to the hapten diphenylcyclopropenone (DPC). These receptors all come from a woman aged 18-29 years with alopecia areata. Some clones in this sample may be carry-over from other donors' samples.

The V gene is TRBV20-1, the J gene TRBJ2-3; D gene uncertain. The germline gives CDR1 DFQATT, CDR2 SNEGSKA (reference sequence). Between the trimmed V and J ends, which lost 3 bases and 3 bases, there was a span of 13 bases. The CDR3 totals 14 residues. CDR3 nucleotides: TGCAGTGCTAGTGAACGGTGGATTACAGATACGCAGTATTTT. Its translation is CSASERWITDTQYF.

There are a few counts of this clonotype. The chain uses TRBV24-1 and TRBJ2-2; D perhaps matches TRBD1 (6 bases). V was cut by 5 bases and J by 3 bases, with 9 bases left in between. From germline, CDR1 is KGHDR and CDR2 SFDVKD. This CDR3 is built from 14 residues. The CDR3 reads CATSAAGDTGELFF. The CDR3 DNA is TGTGCCACCAGTGCCGCAGGGGACACCGGGGAGCTGTTTTTT.

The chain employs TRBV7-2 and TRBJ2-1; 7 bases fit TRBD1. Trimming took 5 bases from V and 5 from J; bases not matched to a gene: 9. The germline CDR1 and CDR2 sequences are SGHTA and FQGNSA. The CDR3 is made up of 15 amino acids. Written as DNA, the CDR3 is TGTGCCAGCAGCAATACAGGGGTAAGGGACAATGAGCAGTTCTTC. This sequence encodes CASSNTGVRDNEQFF.

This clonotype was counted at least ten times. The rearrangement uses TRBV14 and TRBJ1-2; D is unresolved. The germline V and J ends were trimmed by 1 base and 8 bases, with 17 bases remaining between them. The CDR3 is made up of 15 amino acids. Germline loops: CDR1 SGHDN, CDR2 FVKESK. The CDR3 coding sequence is TGTGCCAGCAGCCAAGGGGCCGCAGGACCCCTCGGCTACACCTTC. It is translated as CASSQGAAGPLGYTF.